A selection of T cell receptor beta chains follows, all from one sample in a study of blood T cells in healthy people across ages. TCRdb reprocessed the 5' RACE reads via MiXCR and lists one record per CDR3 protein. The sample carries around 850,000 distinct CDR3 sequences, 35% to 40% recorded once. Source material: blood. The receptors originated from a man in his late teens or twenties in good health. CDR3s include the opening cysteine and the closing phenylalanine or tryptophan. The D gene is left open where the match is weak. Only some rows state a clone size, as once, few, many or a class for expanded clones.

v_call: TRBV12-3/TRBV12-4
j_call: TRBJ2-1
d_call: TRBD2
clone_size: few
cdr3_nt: TGTGCCAGCAGGGGACTAGCGGGCGGTGAGCAGTTCTTC
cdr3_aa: CASRGLAGGEQFF

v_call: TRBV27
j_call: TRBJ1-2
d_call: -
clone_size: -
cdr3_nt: TGTGCCAGCAGTTTTCGGGCTGGGGATTCCGGCTACACCTTC
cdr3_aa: CASSFRAGDSGYTF

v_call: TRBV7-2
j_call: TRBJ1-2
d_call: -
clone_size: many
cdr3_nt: TGTGCCAGCGATGTTAGGAATACCTATGGCTACACCTTC
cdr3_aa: CASDVRNTYGYTF

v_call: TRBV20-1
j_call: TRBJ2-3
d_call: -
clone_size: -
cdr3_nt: TGCAGTGCTAAAGGGGTCGGCGATACGCAGTATTTT
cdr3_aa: CSAKGVGDTQYF

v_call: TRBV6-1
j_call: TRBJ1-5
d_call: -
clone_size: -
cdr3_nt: TGTGCCAGCAGTGAAAAGGCAGACCCCCAGCCCCAGCATTTT
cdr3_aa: CASSEKADPQPQHF

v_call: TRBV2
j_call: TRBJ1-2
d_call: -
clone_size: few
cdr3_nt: TGTGCCAGCAGGAAACCGGGCCCTCTTCACTATGGCTACACCTTC
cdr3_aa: CASRKPGPLHYGYTF

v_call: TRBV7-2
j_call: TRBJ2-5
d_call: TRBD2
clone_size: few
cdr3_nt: TGTGCCAGCAGAGCTAGCGGGGACTTAAACAATGAGCAGTACTTC
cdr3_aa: CASRASGDLNNEQYF

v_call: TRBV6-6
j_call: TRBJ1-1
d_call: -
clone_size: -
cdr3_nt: TGTGCCAGCATTCGCGAGGGGGTGAACACTGAAGCTTTCTTT
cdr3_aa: CASIREGVNTEAFF

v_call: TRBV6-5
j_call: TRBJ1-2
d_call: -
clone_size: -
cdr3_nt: TGTACCAGCAGCCAAGGGGGGGTTTATGGCTACACCTTC
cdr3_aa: CTSSQGGVYGYTF

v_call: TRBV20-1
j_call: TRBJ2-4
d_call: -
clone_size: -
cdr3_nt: TGCAGTGCTAGAGTAAGGCGACTAGCCAAAAACATTCAGTACTTC
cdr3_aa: CSARVRRLAKNIQYF

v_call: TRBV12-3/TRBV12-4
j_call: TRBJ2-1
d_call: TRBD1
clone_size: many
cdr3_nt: TGTGCCAGCAGTGTCTCGACAGGGGTTAAGGAGTTCTTC
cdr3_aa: CASSVSTGVKEFF

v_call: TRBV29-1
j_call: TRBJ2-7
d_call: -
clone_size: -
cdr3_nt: TGCAGCGTGAGGGACAGGGGGACTAGCGGTACCTACGAGCAGTACTTC
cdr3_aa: CSVRDRGTSGTYEQYF

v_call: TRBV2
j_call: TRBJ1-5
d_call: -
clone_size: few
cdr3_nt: TGTGCCAGCAGTGCTTACAATAGCAATCAGCCCCAGCATTTT
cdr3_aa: CASSAYNSNQPQHF

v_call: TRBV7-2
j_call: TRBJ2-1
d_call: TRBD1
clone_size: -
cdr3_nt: TGTGCCAGCCAAATTCCCGGGACAGGGGGCGAGTGGACCTACAATGAGCAGTTCTTC
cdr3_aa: CASQIPGTGGEWTYNEQFF

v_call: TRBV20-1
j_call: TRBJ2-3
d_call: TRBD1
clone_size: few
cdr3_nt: TGCAGTGCTGGGACAGAAACTAGCACAGATACGCAGTATTTT
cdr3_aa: CSAGTETSTDTQYF

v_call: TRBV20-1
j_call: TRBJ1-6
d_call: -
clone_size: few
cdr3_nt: TGCAGTGCGCTGGCGGCCATTAATTCACCCCTCCACTTT
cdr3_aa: CSALAAINSPLHF

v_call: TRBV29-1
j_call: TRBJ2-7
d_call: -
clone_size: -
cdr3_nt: TGCAGCCTATTGGGCAGGGTGTACGAGCAGTACTTC
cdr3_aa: CSLLGRVYEQYF

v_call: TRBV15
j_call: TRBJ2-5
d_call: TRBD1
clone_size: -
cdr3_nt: TGTGCCACCAGCATCAACCAGGGGGACCGGGAGACCCAGTACTTC
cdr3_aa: CATSINQGDRETQYF

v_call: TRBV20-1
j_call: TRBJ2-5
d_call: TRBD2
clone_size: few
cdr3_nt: TGCAGTGCACCGGGACTAAGGGAGACCCAGTACTTC
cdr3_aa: CSAPGLRETQYF

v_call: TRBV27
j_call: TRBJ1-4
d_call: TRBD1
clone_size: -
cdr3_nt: TGTGCCAGCAGTTTAATGAAGGGGGCGTGGGGAAAACTGTTTTTT
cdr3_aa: CASSLMKGAWGKLFF

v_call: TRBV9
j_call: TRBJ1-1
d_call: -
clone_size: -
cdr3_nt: TGTGCCAGCAGCCCGACAGCCTACAGGCCGGAAGCTTTCTTT
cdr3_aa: CASSPTAYRPEAFF

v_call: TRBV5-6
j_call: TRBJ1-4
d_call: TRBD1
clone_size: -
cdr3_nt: TGTGCCAGCAGGCAAGGGACAGTTAATGAAAAACTGTTTTTT
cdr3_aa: CASRQGTVNEKLFF

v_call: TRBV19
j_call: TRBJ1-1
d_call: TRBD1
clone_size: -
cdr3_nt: TGTGCCAGTAGTCGTCGGACAGGGGGGACCACTGAAGCTTTCTTT
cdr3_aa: CASSRRTGGTTEAFF

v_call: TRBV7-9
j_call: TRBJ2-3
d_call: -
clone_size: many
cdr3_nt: TGTGCCAGCAGCTTAAACTCCCCCACAGATACGCAGTATTTT
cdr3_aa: CASSLNSPTDTQYF

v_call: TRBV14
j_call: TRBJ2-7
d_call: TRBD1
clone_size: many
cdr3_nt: TGTGCCAGCAGTCCCCCGGGACAGTCCTACGAGCAGTACTTC
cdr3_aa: CASSPPGQSYEQYF

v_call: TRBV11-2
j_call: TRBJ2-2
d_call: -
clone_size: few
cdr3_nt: TGTGCCAGCAGCTTACGCATCAACACCGGGGAGCTGTTTTTT
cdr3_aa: CASSLRINTGELFF

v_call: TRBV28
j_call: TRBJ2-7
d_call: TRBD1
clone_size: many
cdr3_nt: TGTGCCAGCAGCTCGGGACAGGGTTACGAGCAGTACTTC
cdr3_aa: CASSSGQGYEQYF

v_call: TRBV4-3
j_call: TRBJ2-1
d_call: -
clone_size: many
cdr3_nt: TGCGCCAGCAGCTCCCTACAAGAAAATGAGCAGTTCTTC
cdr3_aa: CASSSLQENEQFF

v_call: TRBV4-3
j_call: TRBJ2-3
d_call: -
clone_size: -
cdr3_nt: TGCGCCAGCAGCCGAACGGGGGAAGATACGCAGTATTTT
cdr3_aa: CASSRTGEDTQYF

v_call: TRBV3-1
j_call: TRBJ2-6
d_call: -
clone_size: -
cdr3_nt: TGTGCCAGCAGCCGCCTGTCTGCCTCTGGGGCCAACGTCCTGACTTTC
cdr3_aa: CASSRLSASGANVLTF

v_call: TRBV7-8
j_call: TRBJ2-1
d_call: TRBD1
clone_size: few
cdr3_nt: TGTGCCAGCAGCTTAGCGGGGACAGGGGGTGCCCTTGAGCAGTTCTTC
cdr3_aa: CASSLAGTGGALEQFF

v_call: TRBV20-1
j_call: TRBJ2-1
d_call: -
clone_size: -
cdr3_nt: TGCAGTGCTAGAGGTGGCAGGGGTAACGCCAATGAGCAGTTCTTC
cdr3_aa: CSARGGRGNANEQFF

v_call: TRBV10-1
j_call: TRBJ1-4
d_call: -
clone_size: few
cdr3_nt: TGCGCCAGCAGCCCCACCGGACAGACAACTAATGAAAAACTGTTTTTT
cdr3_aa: CASSPTGQTTNEKLFF

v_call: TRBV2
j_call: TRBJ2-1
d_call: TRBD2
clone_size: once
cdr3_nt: TGTGCCAGCAGTGGAGCGACCCCGGGACTAGCGGGGGCAAATGAGCAGTTCTTC
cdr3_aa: CASSGATPGLAGANEQFF

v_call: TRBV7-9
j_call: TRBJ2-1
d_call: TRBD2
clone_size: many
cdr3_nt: TGTGCCAGCAGCTTAGTCTCGCCTAGCGGGGTGAATGAGCAGTTCTTC
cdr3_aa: CASSLVSPSGVNEQFF

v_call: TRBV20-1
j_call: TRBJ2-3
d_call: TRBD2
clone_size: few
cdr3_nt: TGCAGTGCTAGAGGGTGGGGACTAGCGGGGGGTAGTGTGACAGATACGCAGTATTTT
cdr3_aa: CSARGWGLAGGSVTDTQYF

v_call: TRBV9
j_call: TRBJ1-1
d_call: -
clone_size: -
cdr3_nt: TGTGCCAGCAGCGTCTTGGGGGACACTGAAGCTTTCTTT
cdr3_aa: CASSVLGDTEAFF

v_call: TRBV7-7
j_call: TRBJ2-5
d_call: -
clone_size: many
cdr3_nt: TGTGCTAGCAGCTTACGAGCCGGGTACCAAGAGACCCAGTACTTC
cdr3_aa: CASSLRAGYQETQYF

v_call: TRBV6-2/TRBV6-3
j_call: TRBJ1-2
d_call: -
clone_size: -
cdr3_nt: TGTGCCAGCAGTTACGACGGATTGTATGACTACACCTTC
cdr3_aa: CASSYDGLYDYTF

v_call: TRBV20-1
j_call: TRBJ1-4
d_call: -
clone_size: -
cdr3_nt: TGCAGTGCTTCAGGGAAAGGTGAAAAACTGTTTTTT
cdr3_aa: CSASGKGEKLFF

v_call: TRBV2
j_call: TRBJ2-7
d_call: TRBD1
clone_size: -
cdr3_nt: TGTGCCAGCAGGATGGGGGACAGATATTCCTACGAGCAGTACTTC
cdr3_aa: CASRMGDRYSYEQYF

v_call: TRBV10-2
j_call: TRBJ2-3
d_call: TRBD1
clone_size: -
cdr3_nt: TGCCCCAGCCGGGACAGGGGTCGGGGCACAGATACGCAGTATTTT
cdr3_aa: CPSRDRGRGTDTQYF

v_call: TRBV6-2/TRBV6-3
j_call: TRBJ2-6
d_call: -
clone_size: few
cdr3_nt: TGTGCCGCCGACCGGGACAAAATGCGCTCTGGGGCCAACGTCCTGACTTTC
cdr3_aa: CAADRDKMRSGANVLTF

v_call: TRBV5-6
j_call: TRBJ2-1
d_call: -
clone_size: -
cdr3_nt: TGTGCCAGCAGCACTAGCCCCCCAGGACATGAGCAGTTCTTC
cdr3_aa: CASSTSPPGHEQFF

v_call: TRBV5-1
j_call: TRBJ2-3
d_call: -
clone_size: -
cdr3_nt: TGCGCCAGCAGCTCCTCCCTCGTGGTAGATACGCAGTATTTT
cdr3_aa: CASSSSLVVDTQYF

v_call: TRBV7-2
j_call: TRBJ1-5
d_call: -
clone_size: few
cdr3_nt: TGTGCCAGCAGCTTGGACAGCCGGGAGGGTCAGCCCCAGCATTTT
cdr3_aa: CASSLDSREGQPQHF

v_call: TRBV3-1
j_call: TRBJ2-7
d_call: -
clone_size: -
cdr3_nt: TGTGTCAGCAGCCACAACGAGGCCGGGCCGACCTACGAGCAGTACTTC
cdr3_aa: CVSSHNEAGPTYEQYF

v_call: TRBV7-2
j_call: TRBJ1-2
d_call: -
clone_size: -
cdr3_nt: TGTGCCAGCAGCTTGGATATCAGGGCCACCTATGGCTACACCTTC
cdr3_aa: CASSLDIRATYGYTF